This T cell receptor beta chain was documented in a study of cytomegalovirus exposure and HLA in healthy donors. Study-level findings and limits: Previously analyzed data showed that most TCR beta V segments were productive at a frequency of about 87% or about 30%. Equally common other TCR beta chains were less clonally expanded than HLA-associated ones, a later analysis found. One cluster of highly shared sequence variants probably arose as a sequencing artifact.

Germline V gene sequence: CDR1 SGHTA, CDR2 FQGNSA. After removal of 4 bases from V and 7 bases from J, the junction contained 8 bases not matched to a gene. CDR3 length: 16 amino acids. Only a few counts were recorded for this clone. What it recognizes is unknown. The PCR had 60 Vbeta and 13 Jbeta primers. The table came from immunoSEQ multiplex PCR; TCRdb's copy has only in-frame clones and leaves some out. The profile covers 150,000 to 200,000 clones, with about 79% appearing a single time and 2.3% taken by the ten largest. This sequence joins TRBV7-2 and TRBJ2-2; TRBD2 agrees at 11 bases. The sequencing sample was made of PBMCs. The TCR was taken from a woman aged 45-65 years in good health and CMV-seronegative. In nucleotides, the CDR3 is TGTGCCAGCAGCTCCCCGGGACTAGCGGTGAGCGGGGAGCTGTTTTTT. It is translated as CASSSPGLAVSGELFF. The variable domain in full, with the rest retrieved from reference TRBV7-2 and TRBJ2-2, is GAGVSQSPSNKVTEKGKDVELRCDPISGHTALYWYRQSLGQGLEFLIYFQGNSAPDKSGLPSDRFSAERTGGSVSTLTIQRTQQEDSAVYLCASSSPGLAVSGELFFGEGSRLTVL.